Described below is a single TCR beta chain sequence and its context. This clone was seen just once. Its antigen is currently not known. No base quality values were provided; no much bigger clone lies one nucleotide off. The sample has other DNA sequences that encode this CDR3 too. These data belong to a study of shared clonotypes between healthy human individuals (dated by TCRdb to 2019 to 2021). Concerning the study at large: The cohort included three men and a couple of women between 18 and 49 years of age. To estimate repertoire size and how much clonotypes are shared between individuals, the study performed deep sequencing of blood TCR repertoires from a handful of healthy adults. For each donor, CD4 naive and CD4 memory were each given three plates, CD8 naive was given two plates, and CD8 memory was given one plate. Each donor's leukapheresis produced roughly between roughly 0.85 and 9 billion PBMCs. Different laboratories and diverse techniques were used to prepare libraries and sequence TCR repertoires, to increase sequencing depth and limit assay-specific biases. Study-wide conclusions, independent of this receptor: The genetic and exposure-history diversity represented was limited by the small number of donors. Based on pairwise subsampling, the degree of clonotype sharing among donors was expected to be affected by sequencing depth. Across a few donors, about 4.5% of naive CD4, roughly 3.5% of naive CD8, around 2.5% of memory CD4, and about 0.4% of memory CD8 clonotypes were shared. Compared with non-shared clonotypes, the clonotypes found in all four sorted-subset donors had higher generation probabilities. Naive subsets generally had larger estimated clonotype richness than memory subsets did. Incomplete sequencing was indicated by rarefaction of sorted-subset datasets, despite the large sequencing depth. Only blood was sampled, and tissue TCR repertoires likely differ from those in blood.

CD8 naive samples were CD45RO-negative cells positively selected for CCR7, giving a CD45RA+CCR7+ population that excluded TemRA cells. The donors were healthy, HIV-negative adults who had no recently reported acute infections or vaccinations. Every donor was a Caucasian adult living in Nashville, Tennessee, USA. After blood collection by leukapheresis, PBMCs were isolated using Ficoll-Histopaque density gradient centrifugation and then cryopreserved in the vapor phase of liquid nitrogen. Analytical flow cytometry was used to check the purity and quantity of each magnetically sorted T cell population. Genomic DNA was isolated from each sorted fraction and quantified by UV absorbance on a Nanodrop 2000c. Using the deep immunoSEQ assay, TCR CDR3 regions were amplified from genomic DNA by multiplex PCR. Extracted genomic DNA from each cell subset was spread evenly across all wells of several immunoSEQ 96-well plates, with each plate serving as a replicate. For sorted subsets, each replicate PCR was loaded with roughly 190 ng genomic DNA, equivalent to approximately 33,000 T cell genomes. Purified libraries were measured with a Qubit 3.0 fluorometer, size-checked on a Bioanalyzer 2100, and measured again with the KAPA Library Quantification kit. Every immunoSEQ 96-well plate was sequenced on a separate single-read 150-cycle Illumina NextSeq 550 flow cell. The original pipeline was this. Because only junctional sequences without quality scores were contained in the immunoSEQ output, filtering matching that applied to full-length reads could not be performed. Sequences were annotated with PyIR, a Python wrapper for IgBLAST v1.9, using IMGT germline references to assign V/J genes and CDR3. Reads were removed for weak V/J assignments (E-value above 1e-6), missing CDR3, stop codons, out-of-frame junctions, or ambiguous translated residues. V3J clonotypes were defined as sequences sharing an identical inferred V gene, J gene, and CDR3 amino acid sequence. The percentage overlap between two repertoires was calculated by dividing the number of shared unique clonotypes by the size of the smaller repertoire. Repertoire richness was assessed with RTK rarefaction, the Chao1 estimator, and Recon v2.1 estimates of unobserved clonotypes. Generation probabilities were computed with OLGA for all TCRbeta clonotypes obtained by the gDNA method from a handful of donors. Here the immuneACCESS table is served through TCRdb, limited to in-frame sequences with V and J called. Missing clones are a known gap in these copies; in checked studies unresolved V genes cover under half, and the rest lacks a known reason. Clonal size and the V and J genes are those of that table, whereas D and trimming came from the DNA. A total of roughly 2,000,000 clones appear in this sample, around 93% of them only once. 1.5% to 2% of the sample goes to the ten largest clones.

This receptor was identified in a man between 18 and 29 years old in good health. Some clones in this sample may be carry-over from other donors' samples. The sequencing input was naive CD8+ T cells from PBMCs. What the cell subset or site label conveys for this sample: CD45RA+CCR7+.

Read as DNA, the sequence is TGTGCCAGCAGCTTAAGGGGGGGCAGCTCCTACGAGCAGTACTTC. This yields the protein CASSLRGGSSYEQYF. The chain links TRBV11-2 with TRBJ2-7, and perhaps TRBD2 as D gene, on 7 matching bases. From its cysteine to its phenylalanine, the CDR3 spans 15 amino acids. Here the CDR3 DNA is all that survives: 45 bases in frame from base 1. V is clipped by 2 bases and J by 0 bases, and the sequence between their germline boundaries is 11 bases long. The germline V gene encodes CDR1 SGHAT and CDR2 FQNNGV.